Below are 21 T cell receptor beta chains sequenced from a single sample in a study of shared clonotypes between healthy human individuals (TCRdb year 2020). Libraries were built with the immunoSEQ multiplex PCR assay. Drawn from immuneACCESS, this table holds only the in-frame rearrangements with V and J called that TCRdb kept. Clones are partly lost; checked studies trace under half to an unresolved V gene and leave the rest unexplained. This sample gives over a million clones in total; roughly 80% of them show up just once. The ten largest clones represent approximately 1.3% of the sample. The sequencing input was memory CD4+ T cells sorted from blood. The cell subset or site label here, explained by the study, means: CD45RA-negative fraction. The receptors stem from a man between 18 and 35 years old in good health.

The chain couples TRBV5-1 to TRBJ1-1; no clear D. In germline, CDR1 is SGHRS, CDR2 YFSETQ. The CDR3 covers 13 residues. Trimming pared 0 bases from V and 8 bases from J, leaving 11 bases between. The CDR3 DNA sequence: TGCGCCAGCAGCTTGGAAGGCTGGGGAGAAGCTTTCTTT. Its translation: CASSLEGWGEAFF.

This clone was detected many times. The chain combines TRBV5-6 with TRBJ1-2; TRBD1 agrees at 9 bases. The CDR3 is 13 amino acids. Germline CDR1 SGHDT, CDR2 YYEEEE. The ends lost 4 bases at V and 4 bases at J; junction bases unmatched: 2. CDR3 residues: CASSPDRGYGYTF. CDR3 bases: TGTGCCAGCAGCCCGGACAGGGGCTATGGCTACACCTTC.

This clone was seen more than once but under ten times. The rearrangement links TRBV6-6 to TRBJ2-3; D ambiguous. CDR1 MNHNY and CDR2 SVGAGI come from the germline V gene (reference sequence). With 0 bases removed from V and 2 bases from J, the gap between germline ends came to 9 bases. The CDR3 consists of 15 residues. CDR3: CASSYSLSSTDTQYF. The DNA for the CDR3 is TGTGCCAGCAGTTACTCCCTTAGCTCCACAGATACGCAGTATTTT.

The chain uses TRBV9 and TRBJ2-3, with D perhaps TRBD1 (5 bases). V was shortened by 7 bases and J by 5 bases, with 14 bases between the two germline ends. CDR1 and CDR2 from the germline V gene are SGDLS and YYNGEE. The length of the CDR3 is 13 residues. CDR3 sequence: CASENYQGDTQYF. CDR3 DNA sequence: TGTGCCAGCGAAAATTACCAGGGAGATACGCAGTATTTT.

The J gene is TRBJ1-2, the V gene TRBV28; possible D gene TRBD1, 5 bases. Germline V gene sequence: CDR1 MDHEN, CDR2 SYDVKM. The CDR3 has 12 residues. Here the CDR3 reads CAVGVSGYGYTF. The CDR3 DNA reads as TGTGCGGTAGGGGTATCCGGATATGGCTACACCTTC.

This clone showed up just once. This chain links TRBV7-8 with TRBJ1-1; D is possibly TRBD1 (6 bases). V lost 5 bases to trimming and J lost 3 bases, with 19 bases between them. Germline V gives CDR1 SGHVS, CDR2 FQNEAQ. The CDR3 covers 16 residues. In DNA form, the CDR3 reads TGTGCCAGCAGCCAAGCGGGGGCGGGAGTGTACACTGAAGCTTTCTTT. Its protein product is CASSQAGAGVYTEAFF.

Of note for this clone: Other DNA sequences in this specimen translate into the identical CDR3. J is TRBJ2-5 and V is TRBV18; the D gene could be TRBD1 or TRBD2 (5 bases each). The CDR3 consists of 14 residues. Trimming removed 3 bases at V and 5 bases at J, with 13 bases between. Germline loops: CDR1 KGHSH, CDR2 LQKENI. The CDR3 spells CASSPGRPAETQYF. DNA of the CDR3: TGTGCCAGCTCACCGGGACGGCCCGCGGAGACCCAGTACTTC.

V gene TRBV19 combines with J gene TRBJ1-4; 7 nucleotides match TRBD1. Germline trimming cut 5 bases from V and 3 bases from J; bases unmatched to any gene: 6. Germline values: CDR1 LNHDA, CDR2 SQIVND (reference sequence). This CDR3 contains 15 residues. The CDR3 sequence is CASSSLRGANEKLFF. Written as DNA, the CDR3 is TGTGCCAGTAGTTCCCTCAGGGGGGCTAATGAAAAACTGTTTTTT.

The chain couples TRBV19 to TRBJ2-7; 13 bases agree with TRBD2. Germline V gene sequence: CDR1 LNHDA, CDR2 SQIVND (reference sequence). J was trimmed by 6 bases and V by 4 bases; bases with no gene match: 6. The CDR3 totals 15 residues. The CDR3 spells CASSTRTSGRGEQYF. The CDR3 nucleotides read TGTGCCAGTAGTACAAGAACTAGCGGGAGGGGCGAGCAGTACTTC.

This clone was recorded at least ten times. This CDR3 reads CASSPGTGVYGYTF. The CDR3 nucleotides read TGTGCCAGCAGTCCCGGGACAGGTGTCTATGGCTACACCTTC. The chain couples TRBV5-6 to TRBJ1-2; 8 bases are a match to TRBD1. CDR3 length: 14 residues. CDR1 and CDR2 (germline): SGHDT, YYEEEE. Trimming removed 5 bases from V and 4 bases from J; junction bases left unmatched: 7.

For this clone: This may stem from a read error, because a much larger clone lies one nucleotide away. This chain joins TRBV7-8 and TRBJ2-7; D gene ambiguous. Germline CDR1 SGHVS, CDR2 FQNEAQ. This CDR3 comprises 12 residues. V was pared by 3 bases and J by 3 bases, with 6 bases between. In DNA, the CDR3 is TGTGCCAGCAGCTTTCAAGACTACGAGCAGTACTTC. Protein sequence: CASSFQDYEQYF. Full variable domain (remainder filled in from reference TRBV7-8 and TRBJ2-7): GAGVSQSPRYKVAKRGQDVALRCDPISGHVSLFWYQQALGQGPEFLTYFQNEAQLDKSGLPSDRFFAERPEGSVSTLKIQRTQQEDSAVYLCASSFQDYEQYFGPGTRLTVT.

J is TRBJ2-1 and V is TRBV4-1; 14 bases align to TRBD2. The V gene end was trimmed by 3 bases and the J gene end by 7 bases; junction bases not matched to a gene: 5. CDR1 and CDR2 from the germline V gene are MGHRA and YSYEKL. The CDR3 runs 16 residues. CDR3 in DNA: TGCGCCAGCAGCCACGGCGGACTAGCGGGGGGAAATGAGCAGTTCTTC. This gives the protein CASSHGGLAGGNEQFF.

The V gene is TRBV6-5, the J gene TRBJ2-7; D uncertain. The CDR3 totals 14 residues. The germline V gene has CDR1 MNHEY and CDR2 SVGAGI. With 6 bases removed from V and 1 base from J, the gap between germline ends came to 13 bases. The CDR3 region has the DNA TGTGCCAGCAGGGCCGGGCCTGGGTCCTACGAGCAGTACTTC. As protein: CASRAGPGSYEQYF.

This chain uses TRBV5-5 with TRBJ1-3; the match to TRBD1 covers 9 bases. V lost 4 bases and J lost 2; bases outside the gene matches: 7. Germline-derived CDR1 and CDR2 are SGHKS and YYEKEE (reference sequence). The CDR3 sequence is 16 residues long. CDR3 sequence (DNA): TGTGCCAGCAGCCGGGACAGGGCAGAGACTGGAAACACCATATATTTT. Amino acids: CASSRDRAETGNTIYF.

This clone was found once. The chain recombines TRBV2 with TRBJ2-3; D gene uncertain. Germline CDR1 is SNHLY and CDR2 is FYNNEI. V was trimmed by 6 bases and J by 0 bases, leaving 10 bases between them. The CDR3 is 14 amino acids. Here the CDR3 DNA reads TGTGCCAGCAGCGAAACGGCTAGCACAGATACGCAGTATTTT. Its protein product is CASSETASTDTQYF.

This clone has a single count. The gene calls are TRBV5-4 and TRBJ1-2; 8 bases agree with TRBD1. The CDR3 has 15 residues. The V gene end was trimmed by 0 bases and the J gene end by 8 bases; junction bases not matched to a gene: 9. Germline-derived CDR1 and CDR2 are SGHNT and YYREEE (reference sequence). The CDR3 loop reads CASSLAGDRIGGYTF. The CDR3 nucleotides are TGTGCCAGCAGCTTGGCCGGGGACAGGATAGGCGGCTACACCTTC.

The gene calls are TRBV5-1 and TRBJ2-7; 10 bases align to TRBD1. V was pared by 4 bases and J by 6 bases, with 13 bases of the junction left unmatched. CDR1 is SGHRS, CDR2 YFSETQ, per germline. This CDR3 is 16 amino acids long. For the CDR3, the DNA is TGCGCCAGCAGCAGGACCGGGACAGGGGTAGTGGGCGAGCAGTACTTC. Its protein product is CASSRTGTGVVGEQYF.

This clone is a singleton in its sample. The genes are TRBV7-9 and TRBJ2-6, with a tentative D call TRBD1 (6 bases). Germline V gene sequence: CDR1 SEHNR, CDR2 FQNEAQ (reference sequence). The CDR3 length is 17 residues. The V gene lost 5 bases and the J gene lost 0 bases, with 14 bases spanning the gap. The CDR3 sequence is CASSPAGAGSGANVLTF. The CDR3 DNA is TGTGCCAGCAGCCCCGCAGGGGCAGGCTCTGGGGCCAACGTCCTGACTTTC.

This chain connects TRBV6-5 to TRBJ1-1; D call uncertain. Trimming shortened V by 6 bases and J by 0 bases, and 11 bases separated the two germline ends. CDR1 is MNHEY, CDR2 SVGAGI, per germline. The CDR3 has 14 residues. In DNA form, the CDR3 reads TGTGCCAGCAGGAACGCGGGCCTGAACACTGAAGCTTTCTTT. Its protein product is CASRNAGLNTEAFF.

The chain carries TRBV6-5 and TRBJ1-6; 9 bases are a match to TRBD1. This CDR3 region has 14 residues. Germline loops: CDR1 MNHEY, CDR2 SVGAGI. Trimming removed 5 bases from V and 9 bases from J; junction bases left unmatched: 5. Here the CDR3 reads CASSLTGGLSPLHF. The CDR3 bases are TGTGCCAGCAGTCTCACAGGGGGCCTTTCACCCCTCCACTTT.

V is TRBV5-1 and J is TRBJ2-7; TRBD2 agrees at 8 bases. Trimming at V came to 2 bases and at J to 5 bases, leaving 3 bases not matched to a gene. The CDR3 totals 13 residues. Germline loops: CDR1 SGHRS, CDR2 YFSETQ. The CDR3 nucleotides are TGCGCCAGCAGCTTTCTGCGGGAGGACGAGCAGTACTTC. Translation: CASSFLREDEQYF.